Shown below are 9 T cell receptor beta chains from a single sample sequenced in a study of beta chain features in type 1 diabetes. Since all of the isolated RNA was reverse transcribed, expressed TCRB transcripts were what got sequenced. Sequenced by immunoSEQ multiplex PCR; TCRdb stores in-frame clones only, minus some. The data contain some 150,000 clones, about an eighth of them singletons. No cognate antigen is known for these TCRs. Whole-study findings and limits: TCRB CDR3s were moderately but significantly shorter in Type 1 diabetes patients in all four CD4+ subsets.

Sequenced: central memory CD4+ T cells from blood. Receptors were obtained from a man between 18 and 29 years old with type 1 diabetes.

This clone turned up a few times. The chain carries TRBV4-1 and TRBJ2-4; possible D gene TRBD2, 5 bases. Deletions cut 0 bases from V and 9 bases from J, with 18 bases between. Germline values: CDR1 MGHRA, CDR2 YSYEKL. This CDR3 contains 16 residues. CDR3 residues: CASSQDGLAGVGIQYF. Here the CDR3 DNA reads TGCGCCAGCAGCCAAGACGGCCTAGCCGGGGTTGGCATTCAGTACTTC.

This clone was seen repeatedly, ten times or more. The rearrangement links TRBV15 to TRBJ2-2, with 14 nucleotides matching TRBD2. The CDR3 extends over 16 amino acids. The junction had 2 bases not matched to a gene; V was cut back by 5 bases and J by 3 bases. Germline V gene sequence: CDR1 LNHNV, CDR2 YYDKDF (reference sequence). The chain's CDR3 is CATSWGLAGDTGELFF. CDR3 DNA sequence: TGTGCCACCAGCTGGGGACTAGCGGGGGACACCGGGGAGCTGTTTTTT. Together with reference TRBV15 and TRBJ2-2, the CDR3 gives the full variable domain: DAMVIQNPRYQVTQFGKPVTLSCSQTLNHNVMYWYQQKSSQAPKLLFHYYDKDFNNEADTPDNFQSRRPNTSFCFLDIRSPGLGDTAMYLCATSWGLAGDTGELFFGEGSRLTVL.

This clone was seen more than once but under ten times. CDR3 bases: TGTGCCAGCAGCCCGCCAGGGGCTAACTATGGCTACACCTTC. Its protein product is CASSPPGANYGYTF. This chain links TRBV7-9 with TRBJ1-2; a weak D match, TRBD1 (6 bases). The germline gives CDR1 SEHNR, CDR2 FQNEAQ (reference sequence). The CDR3 loop spans 14 amino acids. Trimming stripped 5 bases from V and 0 bases from J, with 10 bases between.

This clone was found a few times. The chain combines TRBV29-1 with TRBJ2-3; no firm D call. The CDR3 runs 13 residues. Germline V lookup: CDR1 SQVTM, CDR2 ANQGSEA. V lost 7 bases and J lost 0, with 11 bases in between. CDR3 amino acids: CSAALHSTDTQYF. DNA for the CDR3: TGCAGCGCCGCGCTACATAGCACAGATACGCAGTATTTT.

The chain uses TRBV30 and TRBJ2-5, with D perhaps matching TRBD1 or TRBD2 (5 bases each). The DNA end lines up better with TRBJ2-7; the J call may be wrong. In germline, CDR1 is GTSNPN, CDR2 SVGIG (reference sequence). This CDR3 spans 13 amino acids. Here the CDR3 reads CAWRDSGSYEQYF. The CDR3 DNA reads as TGTGCCTGGAGAGACAGCGGCTCCTACGAGCAGTACTTC.

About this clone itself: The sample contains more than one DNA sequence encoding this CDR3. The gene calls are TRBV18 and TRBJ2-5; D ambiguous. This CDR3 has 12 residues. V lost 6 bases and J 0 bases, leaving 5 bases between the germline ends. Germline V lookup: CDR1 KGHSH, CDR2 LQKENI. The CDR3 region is CASSPYQETQYF. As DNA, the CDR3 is TGTGCCAGCTCCCCTTACCAAGAGACCCAGTACTTC.

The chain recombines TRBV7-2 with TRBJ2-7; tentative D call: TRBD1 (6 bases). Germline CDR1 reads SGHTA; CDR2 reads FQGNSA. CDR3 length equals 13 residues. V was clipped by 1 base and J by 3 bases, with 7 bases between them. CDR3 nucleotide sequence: TGTGCCAGCAGCTTAGTGGACAGCTACGAGCAGTACTTC. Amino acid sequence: CASSLVDSYEQYF.

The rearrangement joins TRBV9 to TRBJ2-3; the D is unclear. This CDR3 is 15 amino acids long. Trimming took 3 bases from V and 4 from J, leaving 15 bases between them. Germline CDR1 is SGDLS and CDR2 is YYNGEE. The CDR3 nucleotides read TGTGCCAGCAGCGGGCCCCCACTTGGTGCAGATACGCAGTATTTT. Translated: CASSGPPLGADTQYF.

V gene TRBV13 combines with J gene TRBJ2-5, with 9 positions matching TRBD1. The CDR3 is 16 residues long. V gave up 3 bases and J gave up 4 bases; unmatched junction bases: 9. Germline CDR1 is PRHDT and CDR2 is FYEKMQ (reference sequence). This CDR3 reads CASSFPGTGTSETQYF. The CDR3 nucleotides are TGTGCCAGCAGCTTCCCCGGGACAGGGACGTCAGAGACCCAGTACTTC.